The T cell receptor beta chain under discussion was sequenced for a study of T cells in localized non-small cell lung cancer. As regards this clone: Its antigen is unknown.

Notes on the study in general: Uninvolved adjacent lung had more T cell clonality than any other tissue, topping tumor. Across samples, adjacent lung featured a median roughly 50 of the top 100 tumor clones. The study sequenced only one region of the tumor. As a result, intratumor heterogeneity could not be excluded and remains possible.

The CDR3 runs 17 residues. J lost 4 bases, V lost 0 bases, and 3 bases had no gene match. The germline CDR1 and CDR2 sequences are SGHRS and YFSETQ. Assay: immunoSEQ multiplex PCR; the TCRdb copy retains only in-frame clones and omits some. The sample lists about 36,000 clones, around nine tenths seen once, with about 7.2% in the top ten. The receptor was isolated from a woman aged 40 to 75 with stage I lung adenocarcinoma. This rearrangement joins TRBV5-1 to TRBJ2-3; 15 bases are shared with TRBD2. Sequenced here: peripheral blood, sampled before any cancer treatment. The CDR3 reads CASSLAGTSGGSDTQYF. The CDR3, as DNA: TGCGCCAGCAGCTTGGCTGGGACTAGCGGGGGGTCAGATACGCAGTATTTT. Full variable domain (remainder filled in from reference TRBV5-1 and TRBJ2-3): KAGVTQTPRYLIKTRGQQVTLSCSPISGHRSVSWYQQTPGQGLQFLFEYFSETQRNKGNFPGRFSGRQFSNSRSEMNVSTLELGDSALYLCASSLAGTSGGSDTQYFGPGTRLTVL.